Presented here are 10 T cell receptor beta chains from one specimen sequenced in a study of T-cell memory formation after mild COVID-19. TCRdb independently ran MiXCR on the 5' RACE reads; one entry per CDR3 protein. The sample lists roughly 500,000 distinct CDR3 sequences; about a fifth were seen once. Source material: PBMCs or a T cell subset sorted from them (not recorded which). Receptors were obtained from an adult woman who had mild COVID-19 (a few samples of this study predate the infection). Cell type and time point are not known.

In its sample, this clonotype was seen a few times. The chain recombines TRBV7-6 with TRBJ2-5; TRBD1 is a possible D gene (6 bases). Germline CDR1 SGHVS, CDR2 FNYEAQ. V was trimmed by 5 bases and J by 3 bases, leaving 22 bases between them. This CDR3 comprises 17 residues. Here the CDR3 reads CASSPRTALGPKETQYF. In nucleotides, the CDR3 is TGTGCCAGCAGCCCTAGGACAGCGCTTGGGCCTAAAGAGACCCAGTACTTC.

The J gene is TRBJ1-2, the V gene TRBV6-1, with 7 bases that match TRBD1. Germline trimming cut 10 bases from V and 2 bases from J; bases unmatched to any gene: 7. Germline values: CDR1 MNHNS, CDR2 SASEGT. CDR3 length equals 13 residues. The CDR3, as DNA: TGTGCCACCAAACAGGGGTCCAACTATGGCTACACCTTC. Its translation: CATKQGSNYGYTF.

The CDR3 DNA sequence: TGCAGTGCTAGCCTAGCGGCGTCGAACACCGGGGAGCTGTTTTTT. Amino acid sequence: CSASLAASNTGELFF. The chain joins TRBV20-1 to TRBJ2-2; 7 positions match TRBD2. Losses at the gene ends were 3 bases for V and 0 bases for J; bases not matched to a gene: 4. The CDR3 covers 15 residues. Germline-derived CDR1 and CDR2 are DFQATT and SNEGSKA (reference sequence).

This chain joins TRBV6-6 and TRBJ2-2; D perhaps matches TRBD1 (5 bases). The CDR3 is made up of 17 amino acids. The germline V gene encodes CDR1 MNHNY and CDR2 SVGAGI (reference sequence). Trimming shortened V by 3 bases and J by 0 bases, and 14 bases separated the two germline ends. CDR3 DNA sequence: TGTGCCAGCAGTTATTGGGGCGGTGCTGCGAACACCGGGGAGCTGTTTTTT. Translation gives CASSYWGGAANTGELFF.

The V gene is TRBV7-9, the J gene TRBJ1-1; a possible D gene is TRBD1 (6 bases). This CDR3 is 15 amino acids long. The germline V gene encodes CDR1 SEHNR and CDR2 FQNEAQ (reference sequence). V was trimmed by 5 bases and J by 0 bases, leaving 13 bases between them. The CDR3 sequence is CASSPEDRVNTEAFF. CDR3 nucleotide sequence: TGTGCCAGCAGCCCAGAGGACAGAGTGAACACTGAAGCTTTCTTT.

CDR3 sequence reads: CASMVGAEANTEAFF. Here the CDR3 DNA reads TGCGCCAGCATGGTGGGGGCGGAGGCGAACACTGAAGCTTTCTTT. This sequence joins TRBV5-1 and TRBJ1-1, with a weak D call TRBD1 (6 bases). Germline V gene data show CDR1 as SGHRS and CDR2 as YFSETQ. Trimming removed 6 bases at V and 1 base at J, with 16 bases between. CDR3 size: 15 residues.

The V and J genes are TRBV10-3 and TRBJ2-7; 8 nucleotides agree with TRBD1. Germline V gene data show CDR1 as ENHRY and CDR2 as SYGVKD. The CDR3 totals 15 residues. Trimming took 5 bases from V and 7 from J; bases not matched to a gene: 13. The DNA for the CDR3 is TGTGCCATCAGTCCGAGCCGGGACAGGAGGGGGGAGCAGTACTTC. It encodes CAISPSRDRRGEQYF.

This clonotype was seen more than once but under ten times. The chain combines TRBV12-3 or TRBV12-4 with TRBJ1-2, with D unclear. The ends were cut back, 5 bases at V and 0 bases at J, with 13 bases in the middle. This CDR3 spans 15 amino acids. CDR3 bases: TGTGCCAGCAGTGGCGGTTGGGATCCTAACTATGGCTACACCTTC. Translation: CASSGGWDPNYGYTF.

CDR3 sequence (DNA): TGCAGTGCTATAACAGGGGGGGCATCCGGGGAGCTGTTTTTT. Translating gives CSAITGGASGELFF. This chain joins TRBV20-1 and TRBJ2-2; maybe TRBD1 (8 bases). The CDR3 extends over 14 amino acids. V lost 4 bases and J 6 bases, leaving 15 bases between the germline ends. Germline CDR1 is DFQATT and CDR2 is SNEGSKA (reference sequence).

The gene calls are TRBV6-6 and TRBJ2-7; possible D gene TRBD1, 6 bases. This CDR3 has 15 amino acids. The V gene's germline CDR1 is MNHNY and CDR2 SVGAGI (reference sequence). V was clipped by 6 bases and J by 4 bases, with 19 bases between them. Written as DNA, the CDR3 is TGTGCCAGCAGCCCGGGACACGGGATGTCGTACGAGCAGTACTTC. It translates to CASSPGHGMSYEQYF.